The 26 T cell receptor beta chains listed next were all sequenced from one sample in a study of cytomegalovirus exposure and HLA in healthy donors. It was with 60 Vbeta and 13 Jbeta primers that the PCR ran. The protocol was immunoSEQ multiplex PCR, while the TCRdb copy is restricted to in-frame clones and leaves out a portion. The table shows around 85,000 clones, with 65% to 80% occurring only once. Sequenced input: PBMCs. The receptors come from a man between 60 and 75 years old in good health and CMV-seronegative.

This sequence joins TRBV25-1 and TRBJ1-3; the D is unclear. This CDR3 contains 14 residues. In germline, CDR1 is MGHDK, CDR2 SYGVNS. V was pared by 2 bases and J by 2 bases, with 7 bases between. CDR3 sequence: CASSEAVPGNTIYF. CDR3 coding DNA: TGTGCCAGCAGTGAAGCGGTCCCTGGAAACACCATATATTTT.

The rearrangement uses TRBV25-1 and TRBJ2-5, with 7 positions matching TRBD2. With 4 bases clipped from V and 5 bases from J, the junction kept 10 bases outside the gene matches. The germline CDR1 and CDR2 sequences are MGHDK and SYGVNS. The length of the CDR3 is 15 residues. The CDR3 sequence is CASSALGGAGETQYF. The CDR3 DNA is TGTGCCAGCAGTGCTTTGGGAGGGGCAGGGGAGACCCAGTACTTC.

This chain links TRBV11-2 with TRBJ2-5; D is unresolved. CDR3 length equals 11 residues. The V gene's germline CDR1 is SGHAT and CDR2 FQNNGV. V lost 3 bases and J lost 4, with 3 bases in between. The CDR3 DNA reads TGTGCCAGCAGCTTCGGAGAGACCCAGTACTTC. It specifies CASSFGETQYF.

This clone was counted between two and nine times. In DNA, the CDR3 is TGTGCCAGCAGACCTCTCCGGGACACTGAAGCTTTCTTT. Its protein product is CASRPLRDTEAFF. The V gene is TRBV7-9, the J gene TRBJ1-1; D uncertain. The length of the CDR3 is 13 residues. V was clipped by 6 bases and J by 3 bases, with 11 bases between them. Germline CDR1 is SEHNR and CDR2 is FQNEAQ (reference sequence).

The chain recombines TRBV9 with TRBJ1-1; TRBD1 agrees at 7 bases. V trimming: 3 bases; J trimming: 4 bases; junction bases outside the gene matches: 9. This CDR3 region has 15 residues. CDR1 and CDR2 (germline): SGDLS, YYNGEE. CDR3 bases: TGTGCCAGCAGCGCCGGTGGACAGGAGGGCACTGAAGCTTTCTTT. This gives the protein CASSAGGQEGTEAFF.

Here the CDR3 reads CASSDGGTYEQYF. The CDR3 nucleotides read TGTGCCAGCAGTGACGGGGGGACCTACGAGCAGTACTTC. The chain uses TRBV25-1 and TRBJ2-7; 7 bases are shared with TRBD2. The CDR3 loop spans 13 amino acids. Germline loops: CDR1 MGHDK, CDR2 SYGVNS. With 3 bases clipped from V and 2 bases from J, the junction kept 1 base outside the gene matches.

The chain carries TRBV6-7 and TRBJ2-5; 7 bases match TRBD2. TRBV6-7 is marked as an open reading frame, function uncertain. This CDR3 is 18 amino acids long. The trim removed 2 bases at V and 0 bases at J, leaving 12 bases unmatched. Here the CDR3 reads CASSYPPPGRAYQETQYF. CDR3 nucleotides: TGTGCCAGCAGTTACCCCCCCCCGGGGAGGGCGTACCAAGAGACCCAGTACTTC.

The rearrangement links TRBV9 to TRBJ1-6; D gene ambiguous. V lost 1 base, J lost 10 bases, and 12 bases lay in between. The germline CDR1 and CDR2 sequences are SGDLS and YYNGEE. There are 14 residues in the CDR3. CDR3 loop: CASSVLAERSPLHF. In DNA, the CDR3 is TGTGCCAGCAGCGTATTGGCCGAGCGGTCACCCCTCCACTTT.

This rearrangement joins TRBV6-1 to TRBJ2-7, with a possible D match to TRBD2 (7 bases). The CDR3 spans 15 residues. Deletions cut 4 bases from V and 7 bases from J, with 20 bases between. CDR1 and CDR2 (germline): MNHNS, SASEGT. The CDR3, as DNA: TGTGCCAGCAGTGTCGGTGGGGGGGCCTGGAGGGAGCAGTACTTC. Translating it yields CASSVGGGAWREQYF.

This sequence joins TRBV15 and TRBJ1-6; tentative D call: TRBD1 (5 bases). This CDR3 has 15 amino acids. Trimming took 0 bases from V and 6 from J, leaving 9 bases between them. Per germline, CDR1 LNHNV and CDR2 YYDKDF (reference sequence). CDR3 DNA: TGTGCCACCAGCAGAGAGGGGACTGGTAATTCACCCCTCCACTTT. This translates into CATSREGTGNSPLHF.

The chain is built from TRBV2 and TRBJ2-1; perhaps TRBD1 as D (6 bases). With 8 bases removed from V and 5 bases from J, the gap between germline ends came to 13 bases. This CDR3 has 13 amino acids. The germline V gene has CDR1 SNHLY and CDR2 FYNNEI. This CDR3 reads CASSGTPNNEQFF. DNA of the CDR3: TGTGCCAGCTCAGGGACACCAAACAATGAGCAGTTCTTC.

The chain is built from TRBV2 and TRBJ2-1, with D possibly matching TRBD2 (6 bases). Trimming cost V 5 bases and J 10 bases, with 9 bases left between them. Per the germline V gene, CDR1 is SNHLY and CDR2 is FYNNEI. This CDR3 spans 11 amino acids. This CDR3 reads CASSWDFEQFF. CDR3 nucleotides: TGTGCCAGCAGTTGGGACTTCGAGCAGTTCTTC.

This clone was counted between two and nine times. This chain links TRBV28 with TRBJ1-2; 8 bases line up with TRBD1. The CDR3 totals 15 residues. V was clipped by 5 bases and J by 7 bases; unmatched bases: 12. Germline CDR1 reads MDHEN; CDR2 reads SYDVKM. The CDR3 sequence: CASSPPPGGAGGYTF. CDR3 sequence (DNA): TGTGCCAGCAGTCCACCCCCAGGGGGCGCGGGTGGCTACACCTTC.

This clone occurred once. V gene TRBV6-5 combines with J gene TRBJ1-3; D may be TRBD1 (5 bases). Germline V gives CDR1 MNHEY, CDR2 SVGAGI. V lost 8 bases and J lost 0, with 8 bases in between. This CDR3 has 13 amino acids. The CDR3 sequence: CASDSPSGNTIYF. The CDR3 region has the DNA TGTGCCAGCGACAGCCCCTCTGGAAACACCATATATTTT.

This clone has a single count. This chain joins TRBV6-5 and TRBJ1-4; D unclear. The V end was cut by 6 bases, the J end by 0 bases, with 11 bases between. Germline V gives CDR1 MNHEY, CDR2 SVGAGI. The CDR3 has 15 amino acids. The CDR3 region is CASRERGTTNEKLFF. CDR3 bases: TGTGCCAGCAGGGAAAGAGGGACAACTAATGAAAAACTGTTTTTT.

The V and J genes are TRBV15 and TRBJ2-1; 11 bases agree with TRBD2. Germline lookup yields CDR1 LNHNV and CDR2 YYDKDF (reference sequence). The CDR3 is 17 amino acids. The junction had 10 bases not matched to a gene; V was cut back by 1 base and J by 8 bases. The CDR3 loop is CATSRGRIAGGRDEQFF. For the CDR3, the DNA is TGTGCCACCAGCAGAGGTCGAATAGCGGGGGGGCGTGATGAGCAGTTCTTC.

The chain combines TRBV6-1 with TRBJ1-6; TRBD1 aligns across 8 bases. The CDR3 runs to 14 residues. From germline, CDR1 is MNHNS and CDR2 SASEGT. The V and J ends lost 10 bases and 6 bases, in that order; junction bases with no gene match: 8. CDR3 DNA sequence: TGTGCCACACGGGGGACAGGAGGTAATTCACCCCTCCACTTT. This codes for CATRGTGGNSPLHF.

The rearrangement joins TRBV4-1 to TRBJ2-7, with 9 positions matching TRBD1. The CDR3 covers 15 residues. The germline gives CDR1 MGHRA, CDR2 YSYEKL. With V trimmed by 4 bases and J by 5 bases, 9 bases remained unmatched. The CDR3 sequence is CASSPIGQGKHEQYF. CDR3 DNA sequence: TGCGCCAGCAGCCCAATAGGACAGGGGAAGCACGAGCAGTACTTC.

The sample holds a few counts of this clone. The CDR3: CAWSGDNMNTEAFF. In DNA, the CDR3 is TGTGCCTGGAGTGGGGACAACATGAACACTGAAGCTTTCTTT. The chain links TRBV30 to TRBJ1-1; D might be TRBD1 (6 bases). CDR1 and CDR2 (germline): GTSNPN, SVGIG (reference sequence). CDR3 length: 14 amino acids. Between the trimmed V and J ends, which lost 1 base and 0 bases, there was a span of 9 bases.

About this clone: At one end, the junction sequence differs from germline, possibly due to a read error. V gene TRBV2 combines with J gene TRBJ1-1; D not resolved. This CDR3 contains 12 residues. Germline V gives CDR1 SNHLY, CDR2 FYNNEI. CDR3 coding DNA: TGTGCCAGCAGGGAAGACGGAGGTGAAGCTTTCTTT. Protein: CASREDGGEAFF.

The chain employs TRBV30 and TRBJ1-2; tentatively, D is TRBD1 (5 bases). The germline V gene encodes CDR1 GTSNPN and CDR2 SVGIG (reference sequence). The ends were cut back, 0 bases at V and 8 bases at J, with 13 bases in the middle. CDR3 size: 13 residues. The CDR3 sequence: CAWSVSGVKGYTF. The CDR3 nucleotides read TGTGCCTGGAGTGTATCGGGGGTAAAGGGCTACACCTTC.

The chain uses TRBV5-4 and TRBJ2-1; 8 bases line up with TRBD1. This CDR3 comprises 16 residues. Germline CDR1 SGHNT, CDR2 YYREEE (reference sequence). The junction had 11 bases not matched to a gene; V was cut back by 3 bases and J by 6 bases. CDR3 bases: TGTGCCAGCAGCTCCCCGGACAGGGATCCCCTCAATGAGCAGTTCTTC. It translates to CASSSPDRDPLNEQFF.

This sequence joins TRBV7-9 and TRBJ1-1; no definite D call. Germline V gene lookup returns CDR1 SEHNR and CDR2 FQNEAQ (reference sequence). Trimming cost V 4 bases and J 7 bases, with 13 bases left between them. The CDR3 extends over 13 amino acids. This CDR3 reads CASSSFRELEAFF. CDR3 nucleotides: TGTGCCAGCAGCTCCTTCCGGGAACTTGAAGCTTTCTTT.

This chain joins TRBV4-1 and TRBJ2-7; 7 bases align to TRBD1. Germline loops: CDR1 MGHRA, CDR2 YSYEKL. V shed 1 base and J 4 bases; nucleotides not matched to a gene: 10. This CDR3 comprises 16 residues. The CDR3 sequence is CASSQGPDRTTYEQYF. DNA of the CDR3: TGCGCCAGCAGCCAAGGGCCGGACAGGACGACTTACGAGCAGTACTTC.

Worth noting for this clone: The junction does not match germline at one end; this may be a read error. The chain is built from TRBV4-1 and TRBJ1-3; D possibly corresponds to TRBD1 (5 bases). Germline-derived CDR1 and CDR2 are MGHRA and YSYEKL. This CDR3 has 15 amino acids. The CDR3 loop is CASSHSVGGRNTIYF. In DNA, the CDR3 is TGTGCCAGCAGCCACAGCGTGGGGGGGAGAAACACCATATATTTT.

The V and J genes are TRBV2 and TRBJ2-1; 13 bases agree with TRBD2. Trimming took 2 bases from V and 8 from J; bases not matched to a gene: 6. The CDR3 covers 16 residues. Germline V lookup: CDR1 SNHLY, CDR2 FYNNEI. CDR3 nucleotides: TGTGCCAGCAGTGAAACTAGCGGGGGGGCCCGTGATGAGCAGTTCTTC. Protein product: CASSETSGGARDEQFF.